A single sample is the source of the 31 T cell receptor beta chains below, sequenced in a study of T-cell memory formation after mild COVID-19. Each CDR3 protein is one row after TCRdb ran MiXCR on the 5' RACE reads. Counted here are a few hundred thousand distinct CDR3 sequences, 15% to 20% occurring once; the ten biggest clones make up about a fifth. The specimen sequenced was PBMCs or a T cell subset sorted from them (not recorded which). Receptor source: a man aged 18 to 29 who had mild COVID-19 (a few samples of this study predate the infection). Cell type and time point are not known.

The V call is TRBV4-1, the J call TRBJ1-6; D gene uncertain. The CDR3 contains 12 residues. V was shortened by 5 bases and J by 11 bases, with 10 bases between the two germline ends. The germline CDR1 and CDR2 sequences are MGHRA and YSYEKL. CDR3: CASSSTRAPLHF. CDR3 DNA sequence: TGCGCCAGCAGCTCAACACGGGCACCCCTCCACTTT.

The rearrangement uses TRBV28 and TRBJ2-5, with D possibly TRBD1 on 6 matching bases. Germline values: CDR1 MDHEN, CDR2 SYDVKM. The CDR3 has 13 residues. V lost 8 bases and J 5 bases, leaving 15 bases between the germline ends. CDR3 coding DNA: TGTGCCAGCCAGGGGCAGGAAGGGGAGACCCAGTACTTC. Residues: CASQGQEGETQYF. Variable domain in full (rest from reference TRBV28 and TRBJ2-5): DVKVTQSSRYLVKRTGEKVFLECVQDMDHENMFWYRQDPGLGLRLIYFSYDVKMKEKGDIPEGYSVSREKKERFSLILESASTNQTSMYLCASQGQEGETQYFGPGTRLLVL.

CDR3 nucleotide sequence: TGTGCCAGCACCCTTATCGGGGATACGCAGTATTTT. Its protein is CASTLIGDTQYF. The chain combines TRBV7-9 with TRBJ2-3; D unclear. The germline V gene encodes CDR1 SEHNR and CDR2 FQNEAQ (reference sequence). The V and J ends lost 7 bases and 6 bases respectively, with 11 bases between them. The CDR3 loop spans 12 amino acids. The entire variable domain, with the rest obtained from reference TRBV7-9 and TRBJ2-3, is as follows: DTGVSQNPRHKITKRGQNVTFRCDPISEHNRLYWYRQTLGQGPEFLTYFQNEAQLEKSRLLSDRFSAERPKGSFSTLEIQRTEQGDSAMYLCASTLIGDTQYFGPGTRLTVL.

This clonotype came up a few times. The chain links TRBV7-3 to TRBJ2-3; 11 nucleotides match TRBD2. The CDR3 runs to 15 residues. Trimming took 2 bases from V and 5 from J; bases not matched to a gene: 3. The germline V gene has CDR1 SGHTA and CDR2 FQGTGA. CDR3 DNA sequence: TGTGCCAGCAGCTTACGACTAGCGGGGTTAGATACGCAGTATTTT. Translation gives CASSLRLAGLDTQYF. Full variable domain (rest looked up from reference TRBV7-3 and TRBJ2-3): GAGVSQTPSNKVTEKGKYVELRCDPISGHTALYWYRQSLGQGPEFLIYFQGTGAADDSGLPNDRFFAVRPEGSVSTLKIQRTERGDSAVYLCASSLRLAGLDTQYFGPGTRLTVL.

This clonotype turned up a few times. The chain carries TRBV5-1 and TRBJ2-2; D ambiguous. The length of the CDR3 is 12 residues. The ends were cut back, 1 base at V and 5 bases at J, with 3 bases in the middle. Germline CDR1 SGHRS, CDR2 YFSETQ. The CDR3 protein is CASSLQTGELFF. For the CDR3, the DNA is TGCGCCAGCAGCTTGCAAACCGGGGAGCTGTTTTTT.

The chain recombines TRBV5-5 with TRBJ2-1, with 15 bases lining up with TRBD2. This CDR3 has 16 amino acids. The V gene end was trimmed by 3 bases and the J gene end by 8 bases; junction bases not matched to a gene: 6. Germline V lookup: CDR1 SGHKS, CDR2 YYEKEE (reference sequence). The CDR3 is CASSSRTSGGAHEQFF. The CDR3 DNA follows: TGTGCCAGCAGCTCACGGACTAGCGGGGGGGCACATGAGCAGTTCTTC.

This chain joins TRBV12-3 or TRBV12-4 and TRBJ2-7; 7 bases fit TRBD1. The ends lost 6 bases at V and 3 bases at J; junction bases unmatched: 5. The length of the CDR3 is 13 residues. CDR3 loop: CASSRGQVYEQYV. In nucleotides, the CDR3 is TGTGCCAGCAGCCGCGGACAGGTCTACGAGCAGTACGTC.

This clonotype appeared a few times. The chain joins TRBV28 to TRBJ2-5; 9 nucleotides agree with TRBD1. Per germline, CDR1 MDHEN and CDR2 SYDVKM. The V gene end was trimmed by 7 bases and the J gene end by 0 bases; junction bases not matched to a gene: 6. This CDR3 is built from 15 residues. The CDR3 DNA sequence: TGTGCCAGCACCGACAGGGGGTCGTACCAAGAGACCCAGTACTTC. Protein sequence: CASTDRGSYQETQYF.

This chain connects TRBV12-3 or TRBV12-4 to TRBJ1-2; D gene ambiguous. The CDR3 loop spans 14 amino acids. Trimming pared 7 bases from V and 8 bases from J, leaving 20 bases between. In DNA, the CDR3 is TGTGCCAGCACGCATTGGCCTGCGGCGAGAGGCTACACCTTC. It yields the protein CASTHWPAARGYTF.

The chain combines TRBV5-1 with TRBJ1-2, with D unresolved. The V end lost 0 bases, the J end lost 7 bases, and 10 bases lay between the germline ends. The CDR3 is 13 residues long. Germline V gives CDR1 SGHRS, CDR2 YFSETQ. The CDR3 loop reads CASSLEGFGGYTF. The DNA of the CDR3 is TGCGCCAGCAGCTTGGAGGGATTCGGTGGCTACACCTTC.

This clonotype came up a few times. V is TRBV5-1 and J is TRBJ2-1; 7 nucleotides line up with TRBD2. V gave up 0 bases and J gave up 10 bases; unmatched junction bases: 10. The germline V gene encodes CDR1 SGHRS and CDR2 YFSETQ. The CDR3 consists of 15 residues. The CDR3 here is CASSLARLGRGEQFF. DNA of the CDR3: TGCGCCAGCAGCTTGGCGAGACTAGGGAGGGGAGAGCAGTTCTTC.

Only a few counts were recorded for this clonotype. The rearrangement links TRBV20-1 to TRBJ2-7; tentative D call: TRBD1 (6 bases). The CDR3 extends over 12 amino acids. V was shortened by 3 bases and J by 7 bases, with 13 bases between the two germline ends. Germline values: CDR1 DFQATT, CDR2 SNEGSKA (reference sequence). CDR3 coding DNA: TGCAGTGCTAGCCAGGGGATTGGGGAGCAGTACGTC. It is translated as CSASQGIGEQYV.

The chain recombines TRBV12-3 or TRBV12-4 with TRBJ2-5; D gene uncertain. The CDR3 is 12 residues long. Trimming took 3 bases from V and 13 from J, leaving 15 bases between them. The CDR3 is CASSFGDAATYF. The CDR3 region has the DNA TGTGCCAGCAGTTTTGGTGACGCCGCAACGTACTTC.

The chain's CDR3 is CASSYSSTGTHEQYV. In DNA form, the CDR3 reads TGTGCCAGCAGTTATTCTTCCACAGGGACGCACGAGCAGTACGTC. The chain has TRBV6-2 or TRBV6-3 and TRBJ2-7, with D perhaps TRBD1 (6 bases). CDR1 and CDR2 (germline): MNHEY, SVGEGT. CDR3 length: 15 amino acids. Trimming stripped 3 bases from V and 5 bases from J, with 17 bases between.

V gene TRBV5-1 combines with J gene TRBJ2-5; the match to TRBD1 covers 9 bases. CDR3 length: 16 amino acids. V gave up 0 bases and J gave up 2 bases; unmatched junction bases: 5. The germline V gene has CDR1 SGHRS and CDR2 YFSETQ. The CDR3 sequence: CASSLAGQGQQETQYF. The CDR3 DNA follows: TGCGCCAGCAGCTTGGCGGGACAGGGTCAGCAAGAGACCCAGTACTTC. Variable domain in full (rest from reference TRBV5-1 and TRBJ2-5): KAGVTQTPRYLIKTRGQQVTLSCSPISGHRSVSWYQQTPGQGLQFLFEYFSETQRNKGNFPGRFSGRQFSNSRSEMNVSTLELGDSALYLCASSLAGQGQQETQYFGPGTRLLVL.

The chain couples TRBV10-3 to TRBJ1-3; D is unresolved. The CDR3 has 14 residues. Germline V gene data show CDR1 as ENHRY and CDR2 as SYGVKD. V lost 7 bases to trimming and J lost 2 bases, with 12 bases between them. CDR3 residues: CAIKATDTGNTIYF. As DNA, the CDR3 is TGTGCCATCAAGGCCACAGATACTGGAAACACCATATATTTT.

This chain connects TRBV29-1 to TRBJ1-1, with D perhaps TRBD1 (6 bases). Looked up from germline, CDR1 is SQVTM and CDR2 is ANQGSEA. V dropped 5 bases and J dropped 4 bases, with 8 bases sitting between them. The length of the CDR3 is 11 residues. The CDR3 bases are TGCAGCGTTTACAGGGCCACTGAAGCTTTCTTT. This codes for CSVYRATEAFF.

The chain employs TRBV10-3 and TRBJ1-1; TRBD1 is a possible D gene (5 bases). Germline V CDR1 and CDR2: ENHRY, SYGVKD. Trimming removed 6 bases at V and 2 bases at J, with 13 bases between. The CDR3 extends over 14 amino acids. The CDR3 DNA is TGTGCCATCAGATACGGGACGGAAAACACTGAAGCTTTCTTT. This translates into CAIRYGTENTEAFF.

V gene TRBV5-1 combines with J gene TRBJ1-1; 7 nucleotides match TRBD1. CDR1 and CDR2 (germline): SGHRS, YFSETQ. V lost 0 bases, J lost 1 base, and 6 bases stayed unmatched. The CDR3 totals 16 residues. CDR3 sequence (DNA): TGCGCCAGCAGCTTGGCGGCAGGGGGTGCGAACACTGAAGCTTTCTTT. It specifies CASSLAAGGANTEAFF.

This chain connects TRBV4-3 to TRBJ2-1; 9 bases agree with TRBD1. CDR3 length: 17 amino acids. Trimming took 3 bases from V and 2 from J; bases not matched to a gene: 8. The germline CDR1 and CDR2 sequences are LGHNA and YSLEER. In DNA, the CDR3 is TGCGCCAGCAGCCATGGCCCCCGGACAGGGGCCTACAATGAGCAGTTCTTC. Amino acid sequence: CASSHGPRTGAYNEQFF.

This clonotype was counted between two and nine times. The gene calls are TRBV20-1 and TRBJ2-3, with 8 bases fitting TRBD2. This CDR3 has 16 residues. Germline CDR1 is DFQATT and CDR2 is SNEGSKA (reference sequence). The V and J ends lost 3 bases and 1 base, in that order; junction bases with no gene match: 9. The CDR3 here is CSASGRGGPRTDTQYF. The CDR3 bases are TGCAGTGCTAGCGGTCGGGGGGGACCACGCACAGATACGCAGTATTTT.

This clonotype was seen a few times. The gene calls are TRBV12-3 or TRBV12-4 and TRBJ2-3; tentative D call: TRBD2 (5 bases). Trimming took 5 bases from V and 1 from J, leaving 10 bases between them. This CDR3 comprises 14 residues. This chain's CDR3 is CASSRGVGTDTQYF. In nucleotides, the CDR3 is TGTGCCAGCAGTCGGGGTGTGGGCACAGATACGCAGTATTTT.

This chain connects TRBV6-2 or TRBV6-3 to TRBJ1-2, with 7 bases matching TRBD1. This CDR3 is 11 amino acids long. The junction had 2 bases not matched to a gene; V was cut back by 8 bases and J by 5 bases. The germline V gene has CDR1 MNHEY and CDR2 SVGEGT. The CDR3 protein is CASSRGYGYTF. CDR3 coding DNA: TGTGCCAGCTCCAGGGGGTATGGCTACACCTTC.

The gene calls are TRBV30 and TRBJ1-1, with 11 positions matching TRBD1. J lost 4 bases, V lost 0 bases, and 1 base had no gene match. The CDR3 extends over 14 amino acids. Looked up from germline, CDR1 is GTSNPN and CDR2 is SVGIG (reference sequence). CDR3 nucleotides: TGTGCCTGGAGTGTTGGACAGGGGGCCACTGAAGCTTTCTTT. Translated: CAWSVGQGATEAFF.

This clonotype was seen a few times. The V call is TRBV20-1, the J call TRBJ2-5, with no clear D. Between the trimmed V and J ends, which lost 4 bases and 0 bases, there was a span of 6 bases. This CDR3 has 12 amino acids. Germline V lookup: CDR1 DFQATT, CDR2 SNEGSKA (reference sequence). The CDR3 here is CSAKKDQETQYF. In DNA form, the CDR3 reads TGCAGTGCTAAAAAGGACCAAGAGACCCAGTACTTC.

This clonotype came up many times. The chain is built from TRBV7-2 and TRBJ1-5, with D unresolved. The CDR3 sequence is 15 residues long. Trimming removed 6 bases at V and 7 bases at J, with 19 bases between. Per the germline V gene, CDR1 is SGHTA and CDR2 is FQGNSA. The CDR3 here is CASSPEGRPRQPQHF. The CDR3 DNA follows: TGTGCCAGCAGTCCGGAGGGCAGGCCAAGGCAGCCCCAGCATTTT.

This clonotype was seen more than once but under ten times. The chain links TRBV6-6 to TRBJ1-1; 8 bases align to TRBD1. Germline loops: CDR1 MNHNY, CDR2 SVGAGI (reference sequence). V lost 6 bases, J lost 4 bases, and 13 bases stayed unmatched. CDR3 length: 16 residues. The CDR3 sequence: CASRDSYRGLGTEAFF. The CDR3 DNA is TGTGCCAGCAGGGATTCTTACAGGGGGTTAGGCACTGAAGCTTTCTTT.

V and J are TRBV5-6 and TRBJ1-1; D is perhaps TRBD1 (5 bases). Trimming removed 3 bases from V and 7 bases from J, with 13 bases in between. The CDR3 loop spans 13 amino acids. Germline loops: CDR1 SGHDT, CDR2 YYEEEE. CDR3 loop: CASSSIGVDEAFF. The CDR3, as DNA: TGTGCCAGCAGCTCGATAGGGGTGGATGAAGCTTTCTTT.

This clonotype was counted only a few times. The CDR3 sequence is CASSYGDSYEQYV. CDR3 coding DNA: TGTGCCAGCAGTTACGGGGACTCCTACGAGCAGTACGTC. The rearrangement uses TRBV6-2 or TRBV6-3 and TRBJ2-7; D remains ambiguous. The V gene lost 2 bases and the J gene lost 0 bases, with 5 bases spanning the gap. The CDR3 contains 13 residues. Per germline, CDR1 MNHEY and CDR2 SVGEGT.

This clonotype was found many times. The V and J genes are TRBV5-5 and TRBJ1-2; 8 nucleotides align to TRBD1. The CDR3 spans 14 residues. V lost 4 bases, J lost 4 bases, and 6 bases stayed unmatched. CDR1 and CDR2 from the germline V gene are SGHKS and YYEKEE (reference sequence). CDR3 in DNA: TGTGCCAGCAGCCCCGGGACAGGCCCCTATGGCTACACCTTC. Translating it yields CASSPGTGPYGYTF.

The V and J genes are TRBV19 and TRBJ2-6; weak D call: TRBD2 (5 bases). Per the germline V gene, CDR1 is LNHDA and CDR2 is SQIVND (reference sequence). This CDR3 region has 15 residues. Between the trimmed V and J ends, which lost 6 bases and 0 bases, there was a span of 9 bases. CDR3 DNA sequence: TGTGCCAGTAGGGTCCGGGACTCTGGGGCCAACGTCCTGACTTTC. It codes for CASRVRDSGANVLTF.